What follows are 14 T cell receptor beta chains derived from one specimen sequenced in a study of blood T cell repertoires in COVID-19. Here immunoSEQ multiplex PCR was the method, and the copy in TCRdb shows in-frame clones only, minus some. The table includes 500,000 to 600,000 clones, about 88% detected once. Sequenced: peripheral blood. These TCRs come from a woman aged 45-65 years with COVID-19, enrolled during active disease.

V usage is TRBV2 and J usage is TRBJ2-7; maybe TRBD1 (6 bases). The CDR3 sequence is 15 residues long. Trimming cost V 4 bases and J 4 bases, with 17 bases left between them. Germline V gives CDR1 SNHLY, CDR2 FYNNEI. The CDR3 region has the DNA TGTGCCAGCAGTGCTCGATCCACTACAGGGTACGAGCAGTACTTC. It specifies CASSARSTTGYEQYF.

The chain is built from TRBV4-2 and TRBJ1-2; tentatively, D is TRBD1 (5 bases). V shed 1 base and J shed 7 bases, with 16 bases lying between them. Germline V gene data show CDR1 as LGHNA and CDR2 as YNFKEQ. This CDR3 is 15 amino acids long. CDR3: CASSQVGGVPGGYTF. CDR3 nucleotide sequence: TGTGCCAGCAGCCAAGTCGGGGGGGTTCCTGGTGGCTACACCTTC.

This rearrangement joins TRBV12-3 or TRBV12-4 to TRBJ2-7; TRBD2 might be the D (6 bases). This CDR3 spans 12 amino acids. V lost 7 bases to trimming and J lost 3 bases, with 10 bases between them. The CDR3: CASTWGVYEQYF. DNA of the CDR3: TGTGCCAGCACTTGGGGGGTCTACGAGCAGTACTTC.

This clone was recorded only once. The chain joins TRBV5-6 to TRBJ2-1, with D possibly being TRBD1 (6 bases). This CDR3 is 17 amino acids long. The ends were cut back, 3 bases at V and 9 bases at J, with 25 bases in the middle. Per the germline V gene, CDR1 is SGHDT and CDR2 is YYEEEE. The CDR3 protein is CASSSRADASQTGEQFF. DNA for the CDR3: TGTGCCAGCAGCTCGAGAGCCGATGCGTCTCAGACAGGTGAGCAGTTCTTC.

The rearrangement uses TRBV27 and TRBJ2-3; the match to TRBD1 covers 7 bases. There are 15 residues in the CDR3. Germline V gene lookup returns CDR1 MNHEY and CDR2 SMNVEV (reference sequence). V was pared by 3 bases and J by 0 bases, with 3 bases of the junction left unmatched. The CDR3 region is CASSFRDSSTDTQYF. CDR3 sequence (DNA): TGTGCCAGCAGTTTTCGGGACAGTAGCACAGATACGCAGTATTTT.

This clone turned up a few times. This chain links TRBV21-1 with TRBJ2-7; whether TRBD2, the table's D call, matches the DNA was not checked. TRBV21-1 is recorded as a pseudogene. The CDR3 spans 13 residues. CDR3 coding DNA: TGTGCCAGCAGCAAAGTTTTCCGCTACGAGCAGTACTTC. This gives the protein CASSKVFRYEQYF.

The chain has TRBV5-1 and TRBJ2-3; tentative D call: TRBD2 (6 bases). CDR3 length equals 16 residues. CDR1 and CDR2 from the germline V gene are SGHRS and YFSETQ. V dropped 4 bases and J dropped 0 bases, with 15 bases sitting between them. CDR3 loop: CASSPAGRRSTDTQYF. CDR3 DNA sequence: TGCGCCAGCAGCCCGGCGGGGCGGAGAAGCACAGATACGCAGTATTTT.

The V and J genes are TRBV7-3 and TRBJ2-2, with 9 bases identical to TRBD2. Germline values: CDR1 SGHTA, CDR2 FQGTGA. Germline trimming cut 4 bases from V and 0 bases from J; bases unmatched to any gene: 3. The CDR3 sequence is 16 residues long. In DNA, the CDR3 is TGTGCCAGCAGCTGGTCTAGCGGGGCGAACACCGGGGAGCTGTTTTTT. Translated: CASSWSSGANTGELFF.

The chain uses TRBV5-8 and TRBJ2-3; TRBD1 aligns across 7 bases. Germline V CDR1 and CDR2: SGHTS, YDEGEE. CDR3 length equals 17 residues. After removal of 0 bases from V and 3 bases from J, the junction contained 10 bases not matched to a gene. For the CDR3, the DNA is TGTGCCAGCAGCTTGGGGGACAGAGCGCTGGGTACAGATACGCAGTATTTT. This codes for CASSLGDRALGTDTQYF. Complete variable domain (other parts from reference TRBV5-8 and TRBJ2-3): EAGVTQSPTHLIKTRGQQATLRCSPISGHTSVYWYQQALGLGLQFLLWYDEGEERNRGNFPPRFSGRQFPNYSSELNVNALELEDSALYLCASSLGDRALGTDTQYFGPGTRLTVL.

The CDR3 protein is CASSQDRPSREQYF. In DNA form, the CDR3 reads TGTGCCAGCAGCCAAGATCGCCCGTCTAGAGAGCAGTACTTC. The gene calls are TRBV3-1 (or the pseudogene TRBV3-2) and TRBJ2-5; D remains unclear. The CDR3 length is 14 residues. Germline V gene data show CDR1 as LGHDT and CDR2 as YNNKEL (reference sequence). Trimming cost V 0 bases and J 11 bases, with 16 bases left between them.

The V and J genes are TRBV5-6 and TRBJ1-2, with D unresolved. The CDR3 loop spans 11 amino acids. Germline V lookup: CDR1 SGHDT, CDR2 YYEEEE. The V end was cut by 2 bases, the J end by 6 bases, with 5 bases between. The CDR3 spells CASSFTDGYTF. As DNA, the CDR3 is TGTGCCAGCAGCTTCACGGATGGCTACACCTTC.

The chain combines TRBV21-1 with TRBJ2-7; TRBD1 is taken as the D call from the table, unchecked against the DNA. TRBV21-1 represents a pseudogene. This CDR3 comprises 18 residues. CDR3 sequence (DNA): TGTGCCAGCAGCAAGTCGTACATCCCGCGGACAGGAACGAAAGAGCAGTACTTC. It encodes CASSKSYIPRTGTKEQYF.

This clone appeared a single time. J is TRBJ2-5 and V is TRBV9; D possibly corresponds to TRBD1 (6 bases). Germline V CDR1 and CDR2: SGDLS, YYNGEE. Trimming stripped 4 bases from V and 3 bases from J, with 19 bases between. The length of the CDR3 is 16 residues. This CDR3 reads CASSYPTDSLEETQYF. The CDR3 DNA follows: TGTGCCAGCAGCTACCCCACGGACAGCCTAGAAGAGACCCAGTACTTC.

The genes are TRBV11-2 and TRBJ1-1; D not certain. Trimming removed 4 bases from V and 1 base from J, with 10 bases in between. The CDR3 spans 14 residues. Germline CDR1 reads SGHAT; CDR2 reads FQNNGV. In nucleotides, the CDR3 is TGTGCCAGCAGCTCACAGATAAGGAACACTGAAGCTTTCTTT. It is translated as CASSSQIRNTEAFF.